Shown below are 19 T cell receptor beta chains from a single sample sequenced in a study of blood T cell repertoires in COVID-19. Assay: immunoSEQ multiplex PCR; the TCRdb copy retains only in-frame clones and omits some. The sample comprises about 170,000 clones, just under 85% of which are singletons, and about 20% rests with the top ten. Sequences were obtained from peripheral blood. The receptor set was obtained from a woman over 75 with acute or convalescent COVID-19.

The rearrangement uses TRBV18 and TRBJ1-1; D gene ambiguous. This CDR3 region has 15 residues. Germline V gene lookup returns CDR1 KGHSH and CDR2 LQKENI. Trimming removed 2 bases from V and 4 bases from J, with 14 bases in between. CDR3 residues: CASSPLQAFGTEAFF. DNA of the CDR3: TGTGCCAGCTCACCATTGCAGGCCTTTGGCACTGAAGCTTTCTTT.

The gene calls are TRBV30 and TRBJ1-1; weak D call: TRBD1 (6 bases). This CDR3 has 16 amino acids. The V end was cut by 0 bases, the J end by 3 bases, with 17 bases between. The germline CDR1 and CDR2 sequences are GTSNPN and SVGIG (reference sequence). In DNA, the CDR3 is TGTGCCTGGAGTGTACAGGGAAGGGGGGGACACACTGAAGCTTTCTTT. It is translated as CAWSVQGRGGHTEAFF.

The rearrangement uses TRBV19 and TRBJ2-7; 7 nucleotides match TRBD1. Germline CDR1 reads LNHDA; CDR2 reads SQIVND (reference sequence). The CDR3 is 15 amino acids. V lost 6 bases to trimming and J lost 1 base; unmatched junction nucleotides: 9. This CDR3 is CASRKPGQSSYEQYF. DNA of the CDR3: TGTGCCAGTAGAAAACCGGGACAGAGTTCCTACGAGCAGTACTTC.

The rearrangement joins TRBV20-1 to TRBJ1-5; weak D call: TRBD1 (5 bases). The V end lost 3 bases, the J end lost 4 bases, and 13 bases lay between the germline ends. Looked up from germline, CDR1 is DFQATT and CDR2 is SNEGSKA (reference sequence). The CDR3 has 14 amino acids. CDR3 residues: CSASPGGGNQPQHF. The CDR3 DNA reads TGCAGTGCTAGTCCCGGGGGAGGAAATCAGCCCCAGCATTTT.

The chain is built from TRBV11-2 and TRBJ1-4; perhaps TRBD1 as D (6 bases). Trimming took off 1 base at V and 6 bases at J, with 15 bases between the two ends. In germline, CDR1 is SGHAT, CDR2 FQNNGV. The CDR3 has 16 amino acids. The chain's CDR3 is CASSLGEGVGDEKLFF. DNA for the CDR3: TGTGCCAGCAGCTTAGGGGAGGGGGTAGGCGATGAAAAACTGTTTTTT.

The chain joins TRBV4-3 to TRBJ1-2, with TRBD1 matching over 8 bases. The V gene end was trimmed by 0 bases and the J gene end by 4 bases; junction bases not matched to a gene: 4. CDR3 length equals 15 residues. Per germline, CDR1 LGHNA and CDR2 YSLEER. The CDR3 nucleotides read TGCGCCAGCAGCCAAGACTTCGGACAGGGCTATGGCTACACCTTC. Translated, it gives CASSQDFGQGYGYTF.

V usage is TRBV2 and J usage is TRBJ1-2; 7 positions agree with TRBD1. V shed 7 bases, J shed 0 bases, and the junction held 2 bases outside the gene matches. CDR1 is SNHLY and CDR2 is FYNNEI in the germline V gene. The CDR3 length is 13 residues. The CDR3 nucleotides are TGTGCCAGCAAAGGGGGCTCTAACTATGGCTACACCTTC. Translation: CASKGGSNYGYTF.

The V call is TRBV10-3, the J call TRBJ2-3; perhaps TRBD2 as D (5 bases). The CDR3 runs 15 residues. V lost 6 bases, J lost 1 base, and 14 bases lay in between. Germline CDR1 is ENHRY and CDR2 is SYGVKD. The CDR3 nucleotides read TGTGCCATCAGGCCGGGAATAACCCGCACAGATACGCAGTATTTT. Translated, it gives CAIRPGITRTDTQYF.

This chain uses TRBV29-1 with TRBJ1-1, with a possible D match to TRBD1 (6 bases). The CDR3 has 11 amino acids. V shed 7 bases and J shed 5 bases, with 11 bases lying between them. Germline-derived CDR1 and CDR2 are SQVTM and ANQGSEA. Here the CDR3 reads CSATRGTEAFF. The CDR3 DNA is TGCAGCGCCACAAGGGGGACTGAAGCTTTCTTT.

This sequence joins TRBV6-6 and TRBJ2-2; TRBD2 agrees at 7 bases. The CDR3 loop spans 16 amino acids. The germline CDR1 and CDR2 sequences are MNHNY and SVGAGI (reference sequence). V lost 5 bases, J lost 1 base, and 7 bases stayed unmatched. The CDR3 loop is CASSPGLGLNTGELFF. CDR3 nucleotides: TGTGCCAGCAGTCCCGGACTAGGCCTGAACACCGGGGAGCTGTTTTTT.

To note about this clone: A junction boundary mismatches the germline segment, possibly from a read error. This rearrangement joins TRBV9 to TRBJ1-1; possibly TRBD1 for D (5 bases). This CDR3 contains 15 residues. CDR1 and CDR2 (germline): SGDLS, YYNGEE. The CDR3 sequence is CAGSALGGWGTEAFF. The DNA of the CDR3 is TGTGCCGGCAGCGCCCTGGGGGGATGGGGCACTGAAGCTTTCTTT. Full variable domain (rest looked up from reference TRBV9 and TRBJ1-1): DSGVTQTPKHLITATGQRVTLRCSPRSGDLSVYWYQQSLDQGLQFLIQYYNGEERAKGNILERFSAQQFPDLHSELNLSSLELGDSALYFCAGSALGGWGTEAFFGQGTRLTVV.

V is TRBV30 and J is TRBJ1-5; 10 bases agree with TRBD1. The CDR3 totals 14 residues. CDR1 and CDR2 from the germline V gene are GTSNPN and SVGIG (reference sequence). The V segment lost 2 bases and the J segment 7 bases; nucleotides outside the gene matches: 5. The CDR3 protein is CAWSSGQGNQPQHF. CDR3 coding DNA: TGTGCCTGGAGTTCGGGACAGGGGAACCAGCCCCAGCATTTT.

The rearrangement joins TRBV25-1 to TRBJ1-4, with D maybe TRBD1 (5 bases). V was clipped by 2 bases and J by 7 bases, with 11 bases between them. Germline CDR1 and CDR2: MGHDK and SYGVNS. This CDR3 is built from 14 residues. CDR3 DNA sequence: TGTGCCAGCAGTGAAAGGGGTGTGGGTGAAAAACTGTTTTTT. Its translation: CASSERGVGEKLFF. The variable domain in full, with the rest retrieved from reference TRBV25-1 and TRBJ1-4, is EADIYQTPRYLVIGTGKKITLECSQTMGHDKMYWYQQDPGMELHLIHYSYGVNSTEKGDLSSESTVSRIRTEHFPLTLESARPSHTSQYLCASSERGVGEKLFFGSGTQLSVL.

The rearrangement uses TRBV2 and TRBJ1-2; 7 bases fit TRBD1. Germline V gene data show CDR1 as SNHLY and CDR2 as FYNNEI. Unmatched junction bases numbered 6, after V lost 4 bases and J lost 4 bases. The CDR3 contains 14 residues. The CDR3 coding sequence is TGTGCCAGCAGTGGGACAGGCTTAAGCTATGGCTACACCTTC. It yields the protein CASSGTGLSYGYTF. Full variable domain (remainder filled in from reference TRBV2 and TRBJ1-2): EPEVTQTPSHQVTQMGQEVILRCVPISNHLYFYWYRQILGQKVEFLVSFYNNEISEKSEIFDDQFSVERPDGSNFTLKIRSTKLEDSAMYFCASSGTGLSYGYTFGSGTRLTVV.

This chain connects TRBV2 to TRBJ2-7, with a possible D match to TRBD1 (5 bases). Germline assignment: CDR1 SNHLY and CDR2 FYNNEI. V was trimmed by 4 bases and J by 5 bases, leaving 12 bases between them. CDR3 length equals 13 residues. CDR3 in DNA: TGTGCCAGCAGTGGGCAGGGCGAACACGAGCAGTACTTC. Its translation is CASSGQGEHEQYF. The whole variable domain, filled in from reference TRBV2 and TRBJ2-7, reads EPEVTQTPSHQVTQMGQEVILRCVPISNHLYFYWYRQILGQKVEFLVSFYNNEISEKSEIFDDQFSVERPDGSNFTLKIRSTKLEDSAMYFCASSGQGEHEQYFGPGTRLTVT.

The V and J genes are TRBV5-1 and TRBJ2-2; TRBD2 might be the D (6 bases). Germline values: CDR1 SGHRS, CDR2 YFSETQ. The germline V and J ends were trimmed by 4 bases and 0 bases, with 13 bases remaining between them. The CDR3 extends over 16 amino acids. In nucleotides, the CDR3 is TGCGCCAGCAGCCGGTGGGGACTGGCGAACACCGGGGAGCTGTTTTTT. It encodes CASSRWGLANTGELFF.

The chain has TRBV6-2 or TRBV6-3 and TRBJ2-7; a possible D gene is TRBD2 (6 bases). The CDR3 extends over 16 amino acids. Trimming took 2 bases from V and 0 from J, leaving 14 bases between them. The germline CDR1 and CDR2 sequences are MNHEY and SVGEGT. The DNA of the CDR3 is TGTGCCAGCAGTTACCGATCTTGGGGAGGCTCCTACGAGCAGTACTTC. This encodes CASSYRSWGGSYEQYF.

V gene TRBV15 combines with J gene TRBJ2-1, with 16 positions matching TRBD2. Germline V lookup: CDR1 LNHNV, CDR2 YYDKDF (reference sequence). The CDR3 consists of 15 residues. V dropped 5 bases and J dropped 8; count of bases not matched to a gene: 3. This chain's CDR3 is CATSGTSGRVYEQFF. The CDR3 DNA reads as TGTGCCACCAGCGGGACTAGCGGGAGGGTTTATGAGCAGTTCTTC.

The chain employs TRBV12-3 or TRBV12-4 and TRBJ1-1, with 9 bases matching TRBD1. Unmatched junction bases numbered 4, after V lost 5 bases and J lost 6 bases. The CDR3 contains 13 residues. The CDR3 DNA sequence: TGTGCCAGCAGTACAACAGGGGGCTCTGAAGCTTTCTTT. Amino acid sequence: CASSTTGGSEAFF.